This is a list of T cell receptor beta chains from one sample in a study of cytomegalovirus exposure and HLA in healthy donors. Clones were sequenced by immunoSEQ multiplex PCR, and TCRdb holds only the in-frame ones, with some missing. The data contain fewer than 250,000 clones, 82% of them singletons. The sequenced material came from PBMCs. These receptors came from a man between 40 and 49 years old in good health and CMV-seropositive. CDR3s include the opening cysteine and the closing phenylalanine or tryptophan. A D gene is named only where the DNA matches it firmly. Part of the rows lack a size; the others show once, few, many or a class for expanded clones.

v_call,j_call,d_call,clone_size,cdr3_nt,cdr3_aa
TRBV28,TRBJ1-1,NA,NA,TGTGCCAGCAGCTGGGGGCGGCCGAACACTGAAGCTTTCTTT,CASSWGRPNTEAFF
TRBV30,TRBJ2-6,NA,NA,TGTGCCTGGGGTACTCACTCTGGGGCCAACGTCCTGACTTTC,CAWGTHSGANVLTF
TRBV18,TRBJ2-2,NA,few,TGTGCCAGCTCACCACCGGCCCTGAACACCGGGGAGCTGTTTTTT,CASSPPALNTGELFF
TRBV5-6,TRBJ2-7,TRBD1,NA,TGTGCCAGCAGCTTGGATAGGACAGGGATTTCCTACGAGCAGTACTTC,CASSLDRTGISYEQYF
TRBV27,TRBJ2-2,NA,once,TGTGCCACCCGGGGGGCGTCGAGTACCGGGGAGCTGTTTTTT,CATRGASSTGELFF
TRBV11-2,TRBJ2-1,NA,NA,TGTGCCAGCAGCCTCCCCCAAAGGGGCAATGAGCAGTTCTTC,CASSLPQRGNEQFF
TRBV30,TRBJ2-7,TRBD1,once,TGTGCCTGGGTGAGCCGCGTCCCGGGACAGGGCTTCAACGAGCAGTACTTC,CAWVSRVPGQGFNEQYF
TRBV18,TRBJ2-7,TRBD1,few,TGTGCCAGCTCCCCGACAGGGGCCGCCTACGAGCAGTACTTC,CASSPTGAAYEQYF
TRBV7-7,TRBJ1-2,NA,few,TGTGCCAGCAGCTTATGGACAGAGTACTATGGCTACACCTTC,CASSLWTEYYGYTF
TRBV11-2,TRBJ1-5,NA,few,TGTGCCAGCAGCTTAACCCAGGGCCAGCCCCAGCATTTT,CASSLTQGQPQHF